The present T cell receptor beta chain was sequenced within a study of early T cells in non-severe SARS-CoV-2 infection. Trimming removed 6 bases from V and 11 bases from J; junction bases left unmatched: 16. Germline CDR1 SGHTA, CDR2 FQGNSA. The CDR3 runs to 14 residues. Broader study findings: Comparison of clonotypes with VDJdb favored anti-spike CD8 responses while missing private and CD4 specificities.

This clonotype was recorded many times. Antigen specificity is unknown. MiXCR was run by TCRdb on the 5' RACE reads, yielding one entry per CDR3 protein. The sample holds tens of thousands of distinct CDR3 sequences, around 4% seen once. What was sequenced was whole blood. V is TRBV7-2 and J is TRBJ2-7, with 7 bases fitting TRBD1. The TCR originated in an adult who was a healthcare worker with PCR-confirmed SARS-CoV-2 infection or an uninfected control (not recorded which). The CDR3 DNA reads as TGTGCCAGCAGTTTCAGTGAACGATCGGGACAGAAGTACTTC. Translating gives CASSFSERSGQKYF.